Shown below are 30 T cell receptor beta chains from a single sample sequenced in a study of cytomegalovirus exposure and HLA in healthy donors. Assay: immunoSEQ multiplex PCR; the TCRdb copy retains only in-frame clones and omits some. Here the sample spans around 190,000 clones, about 85% being singletons. Specimen: PBMCs. Source of these receptors: a man aged 18 to 30 in good health and CMV-seropositive.

This rearrangement joins TRBV4-2 to TRBJ2-4; 7 bases are shared with TRBD2. Germline V gene lookup returns CDR1 LGHNA and CDR2 YNFKEQ. This CDR3 spans 15 amino acids. The ends lost 1 base at V and 5 bases at J; junction bases unmatched: 5. CDR3 DNA sequence: TGTGCCAGCAGCCAAGGTTTGCTAGCGGAAAACATTCAGTACTTC. Residues: CASSQGLLAENIQYF.

The chain combines TRBV28 with TRBJ1-2; D not certain. From germline, CDR1 is MDHEN and CDR2 SYDVKM. Trimming left V 7 bases short and J 4 bases short, with 19 bases between. This CDR3 is built from 15 residues. CDR3 sequence (DNA): TGTGCCAGCAACCCGATCGGGGTTGCCCCCTATGGCTACACCTTC. Its protein product is CASNPIGVAPYGYTF.

The CDR3 sequence is CASRGEDTGELFF. For the CDR3, the DNA is TGTGCCAGCAGAGGGGAGGACACCGGGGAGCTGTTTTTT. This chain connects TRBV6-5 to TRBJ2-2, with D possibly being TRBD2 (6 bases). CDR1 and CDR2 (germline): MNHEY, SVGAGI. The CDR3 contains 13 residues. The V gene lost 6 bases and the J gene lost 3 bases, with 8 bases spanning the gap.

The genes are TRBV7-9 and TRBJ2-3; 7 nucleotides align to TRBD1. With V trimmed by 4 bases and J by 0 bases, 7 bases remained unmatched. This CDR3 region has 16 residues. The germline gives CDR1 SEHNR, CDR2 FQNEAQ (reference sequence). CDR3 coding DNA: TGTGCCAGCAGCTCGGGGACAGACCCTAGCACAGATACGCAGTATTTT. It is translated as CASSSGTDPSTDTQYF. Together with reference TRBV7-9 and TRBJ2-3, the CDR3 gives the full variable domain: DTGVSQNPRHKITKRGQNVTFRCDPISEHNRLYWYRQTLGQGPEFLTYFQNEAQLEKSRLLSDRFSAERPKGSFSTLEIQRTEQGDSAMYLCASSSGTDPSTDTQYFGPGTRLTVL.

The V and J genes are TRBV9 and TRBJ2-7; 9 bases line up with TRBD2. The ends lost 4 bases at V and 3 bases at J; junction bases unmatched: 8. Germline values: CDR1 SGDLS, CDR2 YYNGEE. The CDR3 sequence is 15 residues long. This chain's CDR3 is CASSPGSTSGYEQYF. The DNA of the CDR3 is TGTGCCAGCAGCCCCGGATCGACTAGCGGCTACGAGCAGTACTTC. Complete variable domain (other parts from reference TRBV9 and TRBJ2-7): DSGVTQTPKHLITATGQRVTLRCSPRSGDLSVYWYQQSLDQGLQFLIQYYNGEERAKGNILERFSAQQFPDLHSELNLSSLELGDSALYFCASSPGSTSGYEQYFGPGTRLTVT.

The V call is TRBV30, the J call TRBJ1-5; perhaps TRBD1 as D (5 bases). Per germline, CDR1 GTSNPN and CDR2 SVGIG (reference sequence). V lost 2 bases and J lost 6, with 11 bases in between. The CDR3 is made up of 13 amino acids. The CDR3 DNA is TGTGCCTGGAGTACGGGGGATGGTCAGCCCCAGCATTTT. Translation: CAWSTGDGQPQHF.

The chain combines TRBV11-3 with TRBJ2-2; TRBD1 is a possible D gene (6 bases). V was pared by 1 base and J by 3 bases, with 9 bases between. Germline V CDR1 and CDR2: SGHNT, YENEEA. The CDR3 is 15 amino acids. The CDR3 DNA follows: TGTGCCAGCAGCTTAGCAGGGGTCGACACCGGGGAGCTGTTTTTT. It specifies CASSLAGVDTGELFF.

The V gene is TRBV13, the J gene TRBJ2-2, with TRBD2 matching over 11 bases. Germline trimming cut 3 bases from V and 6 bases from J; bases unmatched to any gene: 0. The CDR3 has 14 residues. Germline CDR1 and CDR2: PRHDT and FYEKMQ (reference sequence). CDR3 nucleotide sequence: TGTGCCAGCAGCTTTAGCGGGAGGGCCGGGGAGCTGTTTTTT. Its protein product is CASSFSGRAGELFF.

This clone appeared once. This chain joins TRBV13 and TRBJ2-7; 12 nucleotides agree with TRBD2. Germline lookup yields CDR1 PRHDT and CDR2 FYEKMQ (reference sequence). This CDR3 comprises 14 residues. V dropped 4 bases and J dropped 5; count of bases not matched to a gene: 3. In DNA form, the CDR3 reads TGTGCCAGCAGCTCCCGGACTAGCGGGAACGAGCAGTACTTC. Protein: CASSSRTSGNEQYF.

Here the CDR3 reads CASSGTSGSPNTQYF. CDR3 bases: TGTGCCAGCAGCGGCACCTCAGGGTCCCCGAATACGCAGTATTTT. The chain recombines TRBV6-6 with TRBJ2-3; a weak D match, TRBD1 (5 bases). Trimming took 6 bases from V and 7 from J, leaving 20 bases between them. This CDR3 contains 15 residues. Per the germline V gene, CDR1 is MNHNY and CDR2 is SVGAGI (reference sequence).

This chain links TRBV5-4 with TRBJ2-1; D ambiguous. The CDR3 spans 14 residues. V was pared by 4 bases and J by 6 bases, with 14 bases between. The germline CDR1 and CDR2 sequences are SGHNT and YYREEE (reference sequence). CDR3 region: CASSLVKMSNEQFF. The CDR3 DNA follows: TGTGCCAGCAGCCTGGTCAAAATGAGCAATGAGCAGTTCTTC.

The gene calls are TRBV2 and TRBJ1-6, with a possible D match to TRBD1 (6 bases). Germline V lookup: CDR1 SNHLY, CDR2 FYNNEI. V gave up 6 bases and J gave up 7 bases, with 16 bases separating them. This CDR3 is built from 15 residues. The CDR3 sequence is CASSGEGQGNSPLHF. CDR3 nucleotides: TGTGCCAGCAGCGGCGAGGGGCAGGGGAATTCACCCCTCCACTTT.

J is TRBJ2-1 and V is TRBV5-4, with 7 bases that match TRBD1. The CDR3 has 15 residues. Germline CDR1 and CDR2: SGHNT and YYREEE (reference sequence). Trimming cost V 1 base and J 4 bases; bases outside gene matches: 5. CDR3 region: CASSLRGGGYNEQFF. The CDR3 DNA follows: TGTGCCAGCAGCTTGCGAGGGGGCGGGTACAATGAGCAGTTCTTC.

The chain is built from TRBV2 and TRBJ2-2, with 7 bases lining up with TRBD2. CDR3 length: 15 amino acids. The germline CDR1 and CDR2 sequences are SNHLY and FYNNEI. The ends lost 5 bases at V and 3 bases at J; junction bases unmatched: 6. The CDR3 region is CASSRASGYTGELFF. The CDR3 DNA sequence: TGTGCCAGCAGTAGGGCTAGCGGATACACCGGGGAGCTGTTTTTT.

The V call is TRBV4-2, the J call TRBJ2-5, with 13 bases identical to TRBD2. The CDR3 has 19 residues. From germline, CDR1 is LGHNA and CDR2 YNFKEQ. V trimming: 2 bases; J trimming: 6 bases; junction bases outside the gene matches: 15. The CDR3 is CASSQISGTSGIIEKTQYF. DNA for the CDR3: TGTGCCAGCAGCCAAATTTCCGGGACTAGCGGGATTATTGAGAAGACCCAGTACTTC.

The gene calls are TRBV5-6 and TRBJ2-7; 9 bases are shared with TRBD2. J lost 0 bases, V lost 1 base, and 2 bases had no gene match. Germline CDR1 and CDR2: SGHDT and YYEEEE. The CDR3 covers 15 residues. The DNA of the CDR3 is TGTGCCAGCAGCTTGAAGCGGGGGGCCTCCTACGAGCAGTACTTC. Translated: CASSLKRGASYEQYF.

This chain links TRBV30 with TRBJ1-4; 7 bases are shared with TRBD1. Losses at the gene ends were 6 bases for V and 6 bases for J; bases not matched to a gene: 10. The CDR3 covers 14 residues. Germline assignment: CDR1 GTSNPN and CDR2 SVGIG (reference sequence). For the CDR3, the DNA is TGTGCCTGTACGACAGGGAATCGGGATGAAAAACTGTTTTTT. Translating it yields CACTTGNRDEKLFF.

The chain recombines TRBV30 with TRBJ2-7; TRBD1 is a possible D gene (6 bases). Germline values: CDR1 GTSNPN, CDR2 SVGIG (reference sequence). Trimming shortened V by 5 bases and J by 1 base, and 9 bases separated the two germline ends. This CDR3 region has 12 residues. The CDR3 protein is CAWGDISYEQYF. Written as DNA, the CDR3 is TGTGCCTGGGGGGACATTTCCTACGAGCAGTACTTC.

The V call is TRBV28, the J call TRBJ2-1; D might be TRBD2 (6 bases). The CDR3 is 13 amino acids. Germline assignment: CDR1 MDHEN and CDR2 SYDVKM. The V and J ends lost 9 bases and 0 bases respectively, with 9 bases between them. The CDR3 region has the DNA TGTGCCAGTAGCGGTAGCTCCTACAATGAGCAGTTCTTC. Translated, it gives CASSGSSYNEQFF.

The rearrangement links TRBV19 to TRBJ2-1, with 10 bases lining up with TRBD1. CDR3 length: 18 residues. CDR1 and CDR2 (germline): LNHDA, SQIVND (reference sequence). V lost 4 bases and J lost 0; bases outside the gene matches: 9. The CDR3 region is CASSKGQGRPSSYNEQFF. CDR3 coding DNA: TGTGCCAGTAGTAAGGGACAGGGGAGGCCCAGCTCCTACAATGAGCAGTTCTTC.

This clone was seen more than once but under ten times. The rearrangement uses TRBV19 and TRBJ2-7; TRBD2 matches at 9 bases. The CDR3 runs to 17 residues. The V gene end was trimmed by 5 bases and the J gene end by 5 bases; junction bases not matched to a gene: 16. Germline V gene data show CDR1 as LNHDA and CDR2 as SQIVND (reference sequence). CDR3 bases: TGTGCCAGTAGTTCCAGCCTGACGGGACTAGCTATCCACGAGCAGTACTTC. Protein: CASSSSLTGLAIHEQYF.

The chain has TRBV6-1 and TRBJ2-7, with TRBD2 matching over 8 bases. The CDR3 loop spans 14 amino acids. V shed 7 bases, J shed 0 bases, and the junction held 5 bases outside the gene matches. Germline V gene data show CDR1 as MNHNS and CDR2 as SASEGT. CDR3: CASIQRGTSYEQYF. The CDR3 bases are TGTGCCAGCATCCAGCGGGGGACCTCCTACGAGCAGTACTTC.

The V and J genes are TRBV6-6 and TRBJ2-1; possibly TRBD2 for D (6 bases). V gave up 8 bases and J gave up 0 bases, with 17 bases separating them. The CDR3 has 16 residues. Germline lookup yields CDR1 MNHNY and CDR2 SVGAGI (reference sequence). CDR3 coding DNA: TGTGCCAGCGTCCCTCCGGGGGTGAGCTCCTACAATGAGCAGTTCTTC. It is translated as CASVPPGVSSYNEQFF.

This chain links TRBV27 with TRBJ1-1; D call uncertain. The CDR3 is 13 amino acids. CDR1 is MNHEY and CDR2 is SMNVEV in the germline V gene (reference sequence). With 2 bases removed from V and 7 bases from J, the gap between germline ends came to 11 bases. The CDR3 is CASSLNAAFEAFF. CDR3 in DNA: TGTGCCAGCAGTTTAAATGCGGCTTTTGAAGCTTTCTTT.

This clone was recorded a few times. The chain carries TRBV19 and TRBJ1-5, with D maybe TRBD1 (5 bases). Germline-derived CDR1 and CDR2 are LNHDA and SQIVND (reference sequence). V was cut by 5 bases and J by 0 bases, with 11 bases left in between. CDR3 length: 15 amino acids. CDR3 nucleotide sequence: TGTGCCAGTAGTGTTGGGGACTATAGCAATCAGCCCCAGCATTTT. Protein sequence: CASSVGDYSNQPQHF.

This clone appeared many times. The chain recombines TRBV9 with TRBJ2-7, with 8 bases identical to TRBD2. This CDR3 comprises 15 residues. After removal of 4 bases from V and 6 bases from J, the junction contained 12 bases not matched to a gene. Germline V gene sequence: CDR1 SGDLS, CDR2 YYNGEE. The CDR3 region is CASSPAGLVESEQYF. DNA of the CDR3: TGTGCCAGCAGCCCCGCGGGACTAGTGGAATCCGAGCAGTACTTC.

The gene calls are TRBV15 and TRBJ2-7; maybe TRBD2 (6 bases). Trimming pared 5 bases from V and 6 bases from J, leaving 17 bases between. The CDR3 spans 14 residues. Germline CDR1 reads LNHNV; CDR2 reads YYDKDF (reference sequence). The CDR3 region has the DNA TGTGCCACCAGCGCGGAGGGATCCCTTCTCGAGCAGTACTTC. Protein sequence: CATSAEGSLLEQYF.

This sequence joins TRBV6-5 and TRBJ1-1, with 8 bases lining up with TRBD1. With V trimmed by 6 bases and J by 0 bases, 6 bases remained unmatched. The CDR3 is made up of 15 amino acids. Per the germline V gene, CDR1 is MNHEY and CDR2 is SVGAGI. The CDR3 sequence: CASRPTGVLNTEAFF. The CDR3 DNA follows: TGTGCCAGCAGGCCGACAGGGGTGTTGAACACTGAAGCTTTCTTT.

V usage is TRBV5-1 and J usage is TRBJ2-7, with 9 bases lining up with TRBD1. Germline trimming cut 4 bases from V and 3 bases from J; bases unmatched to any gene: 11. This CDR3 spans 16 amino acids. Per germline, CDR1 SGHRS and CDR2 YFSETQ. The CDR3 DNA sequence: TGCGCCAGCAGCCCCACTTCCGGGACAGGGAGCTACGAGCAGTACTTC. It is translated as CASSPTSGTGSYEQYF. The full variable domain, rest sourced from reference TRBV5-1 and TRBJ2-7, is KAGVTQTPRYLIKTRGQQVTLSCSPISGHRSVSWYQQTPGQGLQFLFEYFSETQRNKGNFPGRFSGRQFSNSRSEMNVSTLELGDSALYLCASSPTSGTGSYEQYFGPGTRLTVT.

V is TRBV28 and J is TRBJ2-5; 8 bases align to TRBD2. In germline, CDR1 is MDHEN, CDR2 SYDVKM. Losses at the gene ends were 6 bases for V and 1 base for J; bases not matched to a gene: 10. There are 16 residues in the CDR3. CDR3 coding DNA: TGTGCCAGCAGCCGGGGGCGGGGGGCTCTCCAAGAGACCCAGTACTTC. Protein: CASSRGRGALQETQYF. The entire variable domain, with the rest obtained from reference TRBV28 and TRBJ2-5, is as follows: DVKVTQSSRYLVKRTGEKVFLECVQDMDHENMFWYRQDPGLGLRLIYFSYDVKMKEKGDIPEGYSVSREKKERFSLILESASTNQTSMYLCASSRGRGALQETQYFGPGTRLLVL.